This T cell receptor beta chain comes out of a study of OX40 agonist ivuxolimab in advanced cancers. In the study overall: In this trial design, patients received ivuxolimab intravenously at 0.01 to 10 mg/kg every 2 weeks.

To note about this clone: What it binds is not known.

Whole-study findings and limits: Expanded peripheral T cell antigen specificity was not determined. Low normalized clonal expansion also occurred in some nonresponding patients.

The protocol was immunoSEQ multiplex PCR, while the TCRdb copy is restricted to in-frame clones and leaves out a portion. The sample consists of approximately 15,000 clones, over 90% of them appearing once. V lost 2 bases to trimming and J lost 0 bases; unmatched junction nucleotides: 4. CDR3 size: 17 residues. Germline-derived CDR1 and CDR2 are SGHDT and YYEEEE. The sequencing here drew on CD4+ or CD8+ T cells sorted from blood, taken in a trial of the OX40 agonist ivuxolimab. This chain links TRBV5-6 with TRBJ2-1, with 11 positions matching TRBD2. The receptor was derived from an adult with an advanced solid tumor such as melanoma, head and neck, liver or kidney cancer. This CDR3 is CASSFPGLAGSYNEQFF. CDR3 DNA: TGTGCCAGCAGCTTCCCTGGACTAGCGGGCTCCTACAATGAGCAGTTCTTC.